This TCR beta chain was found in a study of cytomegalovirus exposure and HLA in healthy donors. The PCR employed 60 Vbeta primers together with 13 Jbeta primers. The method was immunoSEQ multiplex PCR; TCRdb's version includes in-frame clones alone and lacks a portion of them. The repertoire holds some 130,000 clones, with 65% to 85% as singletons. The V end lost 7 bases, the J end lost 7 bases, and 13 bases lay between the germline ends. The CDR3 extends over 12 amino acids. Germline CDR1 reads SQVTM; CDR2 reads ANQGSEA. Note on this clone: As yet, its antigen is unknown.

Whole-study findings and limits: Earlier results showed most TCR beta V segments being productive about 90% or about 30% of the time.

The sequenced sample was PBMCs. This chain uses TRBV29-1 with TRBJ2-2, with D possibly matching TRBD1 (6 bases). This TCR was recovered from a man in his fifties or sixties in good health and CMV-seronegative. The CDR3 coding sequence is TGCAGCGGAGGACAGATGGGCGGGGAGCTGTTTTTT. It translates to CSGGQMGGELFF.